This record covers a single TCR beta chain. The antigen it binds to is not known. One base away there is no much larger clone; base qualities are not given. This sample was included in a study of T cell responses to AZD1222 COVID-19 vaccine (dated by TCRdb to the early 2020s). For context, the study as a whole: AZD1222 recipients whose second dose came at about 4 weeks and those whose second dose came at about 12 weeks were combined into one group, since spike-specific TCR depth and breadth did not differ between the two schedules. Trial participants were enrolled by age into 18-55, 56-69 and 70-plus year subgroups, with 148, 28 and 57 TCR-sequenced participants respectively. TCR sequencing was performed for about 250 trial participants, of whom 200 to 210 were given two doses of AZD1222 and roughly 25 were given two doses of MenACWY control vaccine. Study-wide findings and limitations: Because no day 14 peak-response samples were available, the repertoires could be characterized only after the peak T cell response. Most participants were white British and females outnumbered males, and the authors suggested that clonal diversity may have been underestimated. Reportedly, almost half of the unique spike-specific TCRs recognized epitopes lying outside the regions that are mutated in the B.1.351 and B.1.1.7 variants. Vaccine-associated CD4 TCRs spanned the whole spike protein, with dominant responses in regions 160-218 and 743-854. The 56-69-year group was small, and its depth increase did not reach significance, likely because of low power. Conclusions about previously exposed vaccinees are limited, since just six or seven AZD1222 recipients were seropositive for SARS-CoV-2 at baseline. Spike-specific TCR breadth and depth rose significantly after two AZD1222 doses compared with day 0 and with MenACWY recipients.

The time point label, read with the paper, signifies: baseline before first vaccination. Vaccinee samples were obtained from the UK trials COV001 and COV002, which included a single-blind randomized controlled phase 2/3 trial of AZD1222 (ChAdOx1 nCoV-19) in healthy adults. For TCRbeta chain sequencing, PBMC samples from trial participants were taken at day 0 and at day 28 after the second dose. The CDR3 regions of human TCRbeta chains were analyzed by immunosequencing. The paper's processing steps were these. TCRs in the repertoires were compared against a reference library of SARS-CoV-2-specific TCRs that had been generated with the MIRA antigen-specificity platform. Breadth meant the fraction of unique TCRs that were SARS-CoV-2-associated, whereas depth meant the fraction of total T cells that were SARS-CoV-2-associated. Using the MIRA data, every spike-specific TCR was mapped to the spike region that the TCR reacted to and assigned to either a CD4 or a CD8 class. Log10-transformed breadth and depth values were compared by one-way ANOVA with Sidak's multiple comparisons tests. The table was pulled from immuneACCESS by TCRdb, which kept in-frame rearrangements only. Such tables lose some clones; where checked, under half of the loss comes from unresolved V genes, and the rest has no known cause. Clone size and V and J calls were adopted from that table, with D and trimming inferred from the DNA. The sample table records fewer than 150,000 clones; around four fifths of these occur just once. The ten top clones hold over 4% of the sample.

Via the germline V gene (reference sequence), CDR1 is LNHDA and CDR2 SQIVND. The CDR3 sequence holds 14 residues, the cysteine and phenylalanine included. This entry keeps only the CDR3 DNA: 42 bases, framed from base 1. V loses 3 bases of germline sequence and J loses 4 bases, and the interval between the two ends is 10 bases. The starting material was peripheral blood, obtained on day 0 of AZD1222 vaccination. The rearranged chain carries TRBV19 and TRBJ1-5, with a weak D call of TRBD1 (6 bases match). The TCR originated in an adult in good health. Here the CDR3 is given as CASSMRQGNQPQHF. The DNA sequence is TGTGCCAGTAGTATGCGGCAGGGGAATCAGCCCCAGCATTTT.